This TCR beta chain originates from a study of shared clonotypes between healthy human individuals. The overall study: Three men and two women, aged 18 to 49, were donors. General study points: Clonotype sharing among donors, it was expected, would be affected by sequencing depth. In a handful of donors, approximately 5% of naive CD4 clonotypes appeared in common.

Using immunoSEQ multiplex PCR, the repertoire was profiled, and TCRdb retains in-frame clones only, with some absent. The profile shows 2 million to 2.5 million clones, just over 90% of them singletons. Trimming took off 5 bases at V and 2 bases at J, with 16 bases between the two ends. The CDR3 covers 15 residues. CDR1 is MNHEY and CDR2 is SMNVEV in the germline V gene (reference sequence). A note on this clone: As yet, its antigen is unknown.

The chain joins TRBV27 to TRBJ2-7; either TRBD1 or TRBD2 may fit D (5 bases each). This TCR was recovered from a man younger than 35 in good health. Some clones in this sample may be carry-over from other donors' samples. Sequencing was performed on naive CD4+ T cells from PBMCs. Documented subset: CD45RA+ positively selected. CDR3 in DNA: TGTGCCAGCAGTGCGGGTCAGGGTCGTCCCTACGAGCAGTACTTC. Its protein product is CASSAGQGRPYEQYF.